The rows below give T cell receptor beta chains drawn from one sample of a study of cytomegalovirus exposure and HLA in healthy donors. This table comes from immunoSEQ multiplex PCR, and its TCRdb copy is limited to in-frame clones, with some not included. Seen here are 160,000 or so clones, about 83% observed once, and the top ten hold 1.4%. The sample consisted of PBMCs. Source of these receptors: a woman in her 30s in good health and CMV-seronegative. CDR3s include the opening cysteine and the closing phenylalanine or tryptophan. D genes are given only for firm matches. A row's size may be missing; if present it is once, few, many or a size class.

abundance,v_gene,d_gene,j_gene,CDR3aa,CDR3nt
once,TRBV7-2,NA,TRBJ1-6,CASSLAVNSPLHF,TGTGCCAGCAGCTTGGCAGTAAATTCACCCCTCCACTTT
NA,TRBV6-6,NA,TRBJ2-1,CASFSLASGNEQFF,TGTGCCAGCTTTAGTTTAGCGTCGGGTAATGAGCAGTTCTTC
NA,TRBV14,TRBD2,TRBJ2-7,CASGGGSSYEQYF,TGTGCCAGCGGGGGGGGTAGCTCCTACGAGCAGTACTTC
NA,TRBV27,TRBD2,TRBJ2-3,CASSLPGTSGGEQYF,TGTGCCAGCAGTTTACCGGGGACTAGCGGGGGGGAGCAGTATTTT
NA,TRBV5-1,TRBD1,TRBJ2-2,CASSPGQGLTGELFF,TGCGCCAGCAGCCCGGGACAGGGGTTGACCGGGGAGCTGTTTTTT
NA,TRBV19,NA,TRBJ2-7,CASSMGQLGYEQYF,TGTGCCAGTAGTATGGGGCAGTTGGGCTACGAGCAGTACTTC
few,TRBV7-2,NA,TRBJ1-3,CASSLGLRGSGNTIYF,TGTGCCAGCAGCTTAGGCTTACGGGGCTCTGGAAACACCATATATTTT
NA,TRBV7-9,NA,TRBJ2-2,CASSGREGGGELFF,TGTGCCAGCAGCGGACGCGAGGGCGGTGGGGAGCTGTTTTTT
NA,TRBV21-1,NA,TRBJ1-5,CASSKRQFQPQHF,TGTGCCAGCAGCAAACGACAGTTTCAGCCCCAGCATTTT
once,TRBV7-9,NA,TRBJ1-2,CASSLGLGEVYGYTF,TGTGCCAGCAGCTTAGGTTTGGGGGAGGTTTATGGCTACACCTTC
NA,TRBV4-3,NA,TRBJ2-1,CASSQQTLDHEQFF,TGCGCCAGCAGCCAGCAGACCCTAGACCATGAGCAGTTCTTC
NA,TRBV27,NA,TRBJ2-3,CASSPPLGPDTQYF,TGTGCCAGCAGCCCCCCCTTGGGGCCAGATACGCAGTATTTT
NA,TRBV2,NA,TRBJ1-2,CASSPRQLAGYTF,TGTGCCAGCAGCCCAAGACAGCTTGCTGGCTACACCTTC
NA,TRBV11-2,TRBD1,TRBJ2-3,CASSYLRDRGPLTQYF,TGTGCCAGCAGCTACCTTCGGGACAGGGGACCCCTTACGCAGTATTTT
NA,TRBV5-1,TRBD1,TRBJ2-5,CASSLGRGPQETQYF,TGCGCCAGCAGCTTAGGCAGGGGGCCTCAGGAGACCCAGTACTTC
NA,TRBV6-6,TRBD1,TRBJ1-1,CASSQKTYRGYEAFF,TGTGCCAGCAGTCAAAAAACCTACAGGGGATATGAAGCTTTCTTT
NA,TRBV7-8,TRBD1,TRBJ1-1,CASSLLRGQGNTEAFF,TGTGCCAGCAGCTTACTAAGAGGACAGGGTAACACTGAAGCTTTCTTT
once,TRBV18,NA,TRBJ1-5,CASSPSGDQPQHF,TGTGCCAGCTCACCATCCGGGGATCAGCCCCAGCATTTT
NA,TRBV19,NA,TRBJ2-7,CASSIAGTDYEQYF,TGTGCCAGTAGTATAGCCGGGACTGACTACGAGCAGTACTTC
NA,TRBV10-3,TRBD1,TRBJ1-5,CAISESQGAFGQPQHF,TGTGCCATCAGTGAGTCACAGGGGGCATTCGGTCAGCCCCAGCATTTT
NA,TRBV6-6,NA,TRBJ2-2,CASSYEGGRTGELFF,TGTGCCAGCAGTTACGAGGGGGGGCGGACCGGGGAGCTGTTTTTT
NA,TRBV7-9,NA,TRBJ2-7,CASNGQTYEQYF,TGTGCCAGCAACGGACAAACCTACGAGCAGTACTTC
NA,TRBV7-9,NA,TRBJ2-5,CASRIFNQETQYF,TGTGCCAGCAGAATCTTTAACCAAGAGACCCAGTACTTC
NA,TRBV20-1,NA,TRBJ2-1,CSASWAEQFF,TGCAGTGCTAGCTGGGCTGAGCAGTTCTTC
NA,TRBV29-1,TRBD1,TRBJ1-2,CSVDPTGVQNYGYTF,TGCAGCGTTGACCCGACAGGGGTCCAGAACTATGGCTACACCTTC
NA,TRBV14,NA,TRBJ2-3,CASSRGPGGLTDTQYF,TGTGCCAGCAGCCGGGGTCCTGGGGGCTTGACAGATACGCAGTATTTT
NA,TRBV9,TRBD1,TRBJ2-1,CASSVEGQGNYNEQFF,TGTGCCAGCAGCGTAGAAGGACAGGGTAACTACAATGAGCAGTTCTTC
NA,TRBV7-8,NA,TRBJ2-5,CASSTLISRQETQYF,TGTGCCAGCAGCACACTAATTAGCAGACAAGAGACCCAGTACTTC
NA,TRBV5-1,NA,TRBJ1-1,CASSLDPLNRGTEAFF,TGCGCCAGCAGCTTGGACCCCCTCAATCGGGGCACTGAAGCTTTCTTT
NA,TRBV18,NA,TRBJ2-4,CASSPYVGIGTGPVPLYF,NA
once,TRBV7-2,NA,TRBJ2-7,CASSSRYEQYF,TGTGCCAGCAGTTCCAGGTACGAGCAGTACTTC